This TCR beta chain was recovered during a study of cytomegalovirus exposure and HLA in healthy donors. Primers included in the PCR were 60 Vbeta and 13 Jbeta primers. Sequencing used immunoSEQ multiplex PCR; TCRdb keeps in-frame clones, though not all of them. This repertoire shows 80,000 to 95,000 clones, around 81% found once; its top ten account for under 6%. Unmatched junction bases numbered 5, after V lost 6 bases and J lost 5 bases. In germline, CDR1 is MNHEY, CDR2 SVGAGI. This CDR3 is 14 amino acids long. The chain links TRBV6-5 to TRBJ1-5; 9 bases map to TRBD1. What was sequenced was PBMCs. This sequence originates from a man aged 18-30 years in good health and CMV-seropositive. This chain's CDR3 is CASRKDRGHQPQHF. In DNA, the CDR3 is TGTGCCAGCAGAAAGGACAGGGGACATCAGCCCCAGCATTTT.